The source of this T cell receptor (beta chain) is a study of shared clonotypes between healthy human individuals. General study points: Investigators collected only blood, and repertoires in tissues likely differ.

Remarks on this clone: Its antigen is not known.

Each PCR replicate run on unsorted PBMC took in approximately 270 ng DNA, approximately 30,000 T cell genomes. Profiled with immunoSEQ multiplex PCR; TCRdb holds only in-frame clones, not every one. Counted here are around 530,000 clones, about 80% occurring once; the ten biggest clones make up approximately 12%. Sample: PBMCs. The clonotype comes from a woman between 40 and 50 years old in good health. Some clones in this sample may be carry-over from other donors' samples.

The DNA for the CDR3 is TGTGCCAGCAGTTACTCCCCTCTTAACTATGGCTACACCTTC. It codes for CASSYSPLNYGYTF. The rearrangement links TRBV28 to TRBJ1-2; D remains ambiguous. The CDR3 runs 14 residues. CDR1 and CDR2 from the germline V gene are MDHEN and SYDVKM. V was shortened by 4 bases and J by 1 base, with 10 bases between the two germline ends.